The present entry profiles one TCR beta chain with its context. Its specificity is not known. Germline-derived CDR1 and CDR2 are SEHNR and FQNEAQ (reference sequence). Trimming shortened V by 4 bases and J by 3 bases, and 13 bases separated the two germline ends. The CDR3 loop spans 15 amino acids. The data derive from a study of blood T cells in healthy people across ages. A second PCR of roughly 6 to 12 cycles used a sample-barcoded 5' primer and a J-beta primer mix. TCRdb processed the 5' RACE reads anew with MiXCR; each CDR3 protein has one entry. The data show 750,000 to 1,000,000 distinct CDR3 sequences, 29% seen once. Notes on the study in general: Among long-lived donors, naive CD4+ cells were more numerous and diversity higher than in aged donors.

Researchers collected roughly 10 milliliters of peripheral blood from every single donor. These data are also associated with another study on T cells of mothers and their children.

This TCR came from a woman aged 40-49 years in good health. Source material: blood. The chain couples TRBV7-9 to TRBJ2-1; TRBD2 might be the D (6 bases). This chain's CDR3 is CASSSGAGNYNEQFF. The CDR3 DNA reads as TGTGCCAGCAGCTCCGGCGCGGGAAACTACAATGAGCAGTTCTTC.